Below are 28 T cell receptor beta chains sequenced from a single sample in a study of CD8 T cells in ankylosing spondylitis. Using its own MiXCR run on the 5' RACE reads, TCRdb lists one record per CDR3 protein. Seen here are hundreds of thousands of distinct CDR3 sequences, approximately 12% observed once, and the top ten hold about 0.49%. Antigens of these TCRs are unknown. General study findings and limits: Fewer than ten highly homologous variants made up a TCR beta motif, and this motif appeared characteristic of ankylosing spondylitis blood.

Sequenced: blood, either unsorted or a sorted T cell fraction (not recorded which). The origin of the receptors is a male donor with ankylosing spondylitis.

The chain joins TRBV20-1 to TRBJ2-6; the D gene could be TRBD1 or TRBD2 (6 bases each). Trimming took off 3 bases at V and 3 bases at J, with 9 bases between the two ends. From germline, CDR1 is DFQATT and CDR2 SNEGSKA (reference sequence). The CDR3 is made up of 14 amino acids. The CDR3 here is CSARRGVGANVLTF. The DNA of the CDR3 is TGCAGTGCTAGGAGGGGGGTTGGGGCCAACGTCCTGACTTTC.

CDR3 bases: TGTGCCAGCAGGTGGCAGGGAAGTGAAAAACTGTTTTTT. It codes for CASRWQGSEKLFF. V is TRBV28 and J is TRBJ1-4; D may be TRBD1 (5 bases). Trimming pared 6 bases from V and 7 bases from J, leaving 12 bases between. This CDR3 has 13 amino acids. Per the germline V gene, CDR1 is MDHEN and CDR2 is SYDVKM.

The J gene is TRBJ2-3, the V gene TRBV7-3; D is unresolved. V was cut by 5 bases and J by 1 base, with 10 bases left in between. The CDR3 runs 14 residues. Germline lookup yields CDR1 SGHTA and CDR2 FQGTGA. CDR3 protein: CASSIYSRTDTQYF. The CDR3 DNA is TGTGCCAGCAGCATTTACAGTCGCACAGATACGCAGTATTTT.

This chain joins TRBV20-1 and TRBJ1-1; TRBD1 is a possible D gene (5 bases). The CDR3 sequence is 14 residues long. The V end lost 6 bases, the J end lost 7 bases, and 21 bases lay between the germline ends. Germline values: CDR1 DFQATT, CDR2 SNEGSKA (reference sequence). CDR3: CSAPGPNGPIEAFF. The CDR3 DNA reads TGCAGTGCCCCGGGACCGAACGGTCCGATTGAAGCTTTCTTT.

This clonotype was recorded a few times. The genes are TRBV20-1 and TRBJ2-7; D remains ambiguous. CDR3 length equals 14 residues. Germline lookup yields CDR1 DFQATT and CDR2 SNEGSKA (reference sequence). Trimming left V 1 base short and J 1 base short, with 11 bases between. CDR3 bases: TGCAGTGCTAGAGCTCGGCGTATATCCTACGAGCAGTACTTC. Protein: CSARARRISYEQYF.

This clonotype turned up a few times. This sequence joins TRBV18 and TRBJ2-3, with D tentatively TRBD1 or TRBD2 (5 bases each). Trimming cost V 1 base and J 1 base, with 15 bases left between them. The CDR3 consists of 17 residues. CDR1 is KGHSH, CDR2 LQKENI, per germline. The CDR3 sequence: CASSPQTAMGGTDTQYF. As DNA, the CDR3 is TGTGCCAGCTCACCACAGACCGCGATGGGGGGCACAGATACGCAGTATTTT.

The chain employs TRBV7-2 and TRBJ2-4; TRBD1 matches 9 bases. The CDR3 length is 15 residues. V trimming: 3 bases; J trimming: 7 bases; junction bases outside the gene matches: 7. Germline CDR1 SGHTA, CDR2 FQGNSA. Here the CDR3 DNA reads TGTGCCAGCAGCTTCCAACAGGGGGCATGGAACATTCAGTACTTC. Encoded protein: CASSFQQGAWNIQYF.

This CDR3 is CASSLPGRGRYEQYF. In nucleotides, the CDR3 is TGTGCCAGCAGTTTACCTGGCAGGGGAAGGTACGAGCAGTACTTC. This chain links TRBV28 with TRBJ2-7; tentatively, D is TRBD1 (6 bases). Looked up from germline, CDR1 is MDHEN and CDR2 is SYDVKM. CDR3 length: 15 amino acids. Trimming cost V 2 bases and J 4 bases, with 15 bases left between them.

This clonotype was counted between two and nine times. The genes are TRBV10-3 and TRBJ1-2; D call uncertain. The CDR3 contains 12 residues. Trimming stripped 6 bases from V and 7 bases from J, with 12 bases between. CDR1 ENHRY and CDR2 SYGVKD come from the germline V gene. This CDR3 is CAISSQSGGYTF. In DNA form, the CDR3 reads TGTGCCATCAGCTCACAGAGCGGTGGCTACACCTTC.

This clonotype was counted only a few times. The chain uses TRBV7-2 and TRBJ2-1, with 9 bases fitting TRBD1. In germline, CDR1 is SGHTA, CDR2 FQGNSA. CDR3 length: 15 residues. Unmatched junction bases numbered 2, after V lost 3 bases and J lost 2 bases. CDR3: CASSFTGGTYNEQFF. In DNA, the CDR3 is TGTGCCAGCAGCTTTACAGGGGGCACCTACAATGAGCAGTTCTTC.

This clonotype was observed many times. The CDR3 DNA follows: TGCAGCGTTGAAAGGACTAGCCGGGGAACCCAGTACTTC. Its translation: CSVERTSRGTQYF. The chain combines TRBV29-1 with TRBJ2-5; 8 bases match TRBD2. The junction had 7 bases not matched to a gene; V was cut back by 2 bases and J by 8 bases. The CDR3 runs to 13 residues. CDR1 and CDR2 (germline): SQVTM, ANQGSEA.

This clonotype showed up many times. This rearrangement joins TRBV10-3 to TRBJ1-5; D is possibly TRBD1 (5 bases). CDR1 and CDR2 (germline): ENHRY, SYGVKD. V dropped 4 bases and J dropped 2 bases, with 6 bases sitting between them. CDR3 length equals 13 residues. CDR3 DNA sequence: TGTGCCATCAGTGGAGGGGGCAATCAGCCCCAGCATTTT. Translated: CAISGGGNQPQHF.

This sequence joins TRBV20-1 and TRBJ2-5; 12 bases align to TRBD2. Losses at the gene ends were 5 bases for V and 0 bases for J; bases not matched to a gene: 13. This CDR3 has 18 amino acids. Looked up from germline, CDR1 is DFQATT and CDR2 is SNEGSKA (reference sequence). CDR3 DNA: TGCAGTGCTTTTAGGACTAGCGGGAATCAATGGTACCAAGAGACCCAGTACTTC. It specifies CSAFRTSGNQWYQETQYF.

The gene calls are TRBV6-2 or TRBV6-3 and TRBJ2-3; D is unclear. Between the trimmed V and J ends, which lost 6 bases and 8 bases, there was a span of 9 bases. Germline V lookup: CDR1 MNHEY, CDR2 SVGEGT. The CDR3 runs to 11 residues. This CDR3 reads CASSRWGTQYF. The CDR3 bases are TGTGCCAGCAGCCGTTGGGGTACGCAGTATTTT.

This clonotype came up a few times. This chain uses TRBV7-2 with TRBJ2-1; a weak D match, TRBD1 (6 bases). Germline CDR1 and CDR2: SGHTA and FQGNSA. The CDR3 is 16 amino acids. Deletions cut 5 bases from V and 10 bases from J, with 24 bases between. CDR3: CASSTQRGFMGGEQFF. CDR3 sequence (DNA): TGTGCCAGCAGCACCCAAAGGGGGTTTATGGGTGGGGAGCAGTTCTTC.

In its sample, this clonotype was seen many times. The chain combines TRBV12-3 or TRBV12-4 with TRBJ2-2; 8 nucleotides match TRBD1. The CDR3 extends over 15 amino acids. The trim removed 7 bases at V and 4 bases at J, leaving 8 bases unmatched. The CDR3 loop reads CASTPGQGFTGELFF. CDR3 sequence (DNA): TGTGCCAGCACCCCCGGACAGGGATTCACCGGGGAGCTGTTTTTT.

This clonotype was seen more than once but under ten times. J is TRBJ2-2 and V is TRBV19; 11 bases line up with TRBD2. The CDR3 has 17 residues. After removal of 5 bases from V and 4 bases from J, the junction contained 9 bases not matched to a gene. From germline, CDR1 is LNHDA and CDR2 SQIVND (reference sequence). CDR3 bases: TGTGCCAGTAGTGGTCGAACTAGCGGGAGACGCACCGGGGAGCTGTTTTTT. Its protein is CASSGRTSGRRTGELFF.

This clonotype showed up just a few times. This chain joins TRBV6-2 or TRBV6-3 and TRBJ2-1; possibly TRBD2 for D (6 bases). In germline, CDR1 is MNHEY, CDR2 SVGEGT. This CDR3 is 12 amino acids long. V was cut by 5 bases and J by 9 bases, with 11 bases left in between. The CDR3 nucleotides read TGTGCCAGCAGTCTTCTGGGGGGTGAGCAGTTCTTC. Translating it yields CASSLLGGEQFF.

With respect to this clonotype: One end of the junction is discordant with germline, which a read error may explain. The genes are TRBV4-3 and TRBJ2-7; D is unresolved. Germline lookup yields CDR1 LGHNA and CDR2 YSLEER. This CDR3 has 14 residues. The DNA for the CDR3 is TGCGCCAGCAGCCATTCACCCCAGAGCCACGAGCTGTACTTC. Translating it yields CASSHSPQSHELYF.

This clonotype occurred many times. The V gene is TRBV7-2, the J gene TRBJ2-5; perhaps TRBD2 as D (5 bases). The CDR3 consists of 14 residues. V was pared by 4 bases and J by 5 bases, with 14 bases between. The germline V gene encodes CDR1 SGHTA and CDR2 FQGNSA. Here the CDR3 DNA reads TGTGCCAGCAGCTCCGAATTCTCGGGGGAGACCCAGTACTTC. Translating it yields CASSSEFSGETQYF.

The chain joins TRBV20-1 to TRBJ1-4, with unresolved D. The V gene's germline CDR1 is DFQATT and CDR2 SNEGSKA (reference sequence). Trimming shortened V by 4 bases and J by 8 bases, and 17 bases separated the two germline ends. The CDR3 spans 14 residues. The CDR3 loop reads CSAKPGTTREKLFF. The CDR3 DNA is TGCAGTGCTAAGCCGGGAACCACCAGGGAAAAACTGTTTTTT.

Only a few counts were recorded for this clonotype. The chain carries TRBV7-9 and TRBJ2-1; 11 nucleotides agree with TRBD2. CDR1 and CDR2 from the germline V gene are SEHNR and FQNEAQ (reference sequence). Trimming at V came to 5 bases and at J to 8 bases, leaving 8 bases not matched to a gene. This CDR3 has 15 amino acids. As DNA, the CDR3 is TGTGCCAGCAGCACAGTAGCGGGAGGGTTCGATGAGCAGTTCTTC. Translating gives CASSTVAGGFDEQFF.

This clonotype showed up just a few times. This chain connects TRBV20-1 to TRBJ1-2; the D gene is possibly TRBD1 (6 bases). The V end lost 6 bases, the J end lost 0 bases, and 14 bases lay between the germline ends. The CDR3 extends over 14 amino acids. Looked up from germline, CDR1 is DFQATT and CDR2 is SNEGSKA (reference sequence). The CDR3: CSARGRETNYGYTF. The CDR3 nucleotides read TGCAGTGCCCGGGGGCGGGAGACTAACTATGGCTACACCTTC.

This chain joins TRBV20-1 and TRBJ2-4; D is possibly TRBD1 (6 bases). Germline V gene sequence: CDR1 DFQATT, CDR2 SNEGSKA (reference sequence). Trimming removed 5 bases at V and 6 bases at J, with 17 bases between. The CDR3 runs to 14 residues. This CDR3 reads CSARRRDTLNIQYF. For the CDR3, the DNA is TGCAGTGCTCGCCGCCGGGACACCCTAAACATTCAGTACTTC.

This clonotype was seen once. The rearrangement uses TRBV18 and TRBJ2-1; no definite D call. Per germline, CDR1 KGHSH and CDR2 LQKENI. Trimming left V 1 base short and J 0 bases short, with 10 bases between. CDR3 length: 16 amino acids. The CDR3 sequence is CASSPQLPSSYNEQFF. In DNA, the CDR3 is TGTGCCAGCTCACCACAATTACCCAGCTCCTACAATGAGCAGTTCTTC.

V is TRBV12-3 or TRBV12-4 and J is TRBJ1-1, with D tentatively TRBD1 (5 bases). The ends were cut back, 4 bases at V and 9 bases at J, with 21 bases in the middle. This CDR3 has 15 amino acids. In DNA, the CDR3 is TGTGCCAGCAGTTCTCTTGGGACCGCATTCAATCAAGCTTTCTTT. Its protein product is CASSSLGTAFNQAFF.

This clonotype appeared a single time. This sequence joins TRBV10-3 and TRBJ2-7; TRBD1 aligns across 7 bases. The CDR3 has 14 residues. The V gene end was trimmed by 7 bases and the J gene end by 5 bases; junction bases not matched to a gene: 11. CDR1 ENHRY and CDR2 SYGVKD come from the germline V gene. Here the CDR3 DNA reads TGTGCCATCAACCCGACAGGGTCTATCCACGAGCAGTACTTC. Protein sequence: CAINPTGSIHEQYF.

This clonotype was counted a few times. The V gene is TRBV6-1, the J gene TRBJ1-5, with no clear D. This CDR3 has 11 amino acids. Germline V gene sequence: CDR1 MNHNS, CDR2 SASEGT. V was shortened by 6 bases and J by 3 bases, with 3 bases between the two germline ends. In DNA, the CDR3 is TGTGCCAGCAGCCACAATCAGCCCCAGCATTTT. This translates into CASSHNQPQHF.